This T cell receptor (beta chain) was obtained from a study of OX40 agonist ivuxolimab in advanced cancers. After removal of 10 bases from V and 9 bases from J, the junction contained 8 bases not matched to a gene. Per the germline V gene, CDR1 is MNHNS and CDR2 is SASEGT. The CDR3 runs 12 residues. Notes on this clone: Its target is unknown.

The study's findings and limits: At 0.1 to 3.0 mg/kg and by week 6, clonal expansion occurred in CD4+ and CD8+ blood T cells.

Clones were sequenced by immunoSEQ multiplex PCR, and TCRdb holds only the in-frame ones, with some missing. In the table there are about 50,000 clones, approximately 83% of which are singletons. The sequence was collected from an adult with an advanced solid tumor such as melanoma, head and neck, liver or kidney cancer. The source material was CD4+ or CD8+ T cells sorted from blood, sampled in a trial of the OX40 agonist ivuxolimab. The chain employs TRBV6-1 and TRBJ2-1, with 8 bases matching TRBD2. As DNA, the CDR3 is TGTGCCACCTTAGCGGGACGGGCTGAGCAGTTCTTC. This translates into CATLAGRAEQFF.